Listed here are 10 T cell receptor beta chains from one sample, sequenced in a study of T-cell memory formation after mild COVID-19 (dated by TCRdb to 2020 to 2023). Libraries were made using 5' RACE. These reads were obtained on an Illumina NovaSeq 6000. TCRdb reprocessed the public reads (quality trimming at Q25 with fastp, clone calling with MiXCR) and kept in-frame beta chains. Rows matching on CDR3 protein sequence are summarized as one entry with the most common DNA and genes. Recorded for this sample are approximately 60,000 distinct CDR3 sequences; over 7.5% of them occurred a single time. 0.9% to 1.5% of the sample is taken by the ten largest. The material sequenced was PBMCs or a T cell subset sorted from them (not recorded which). These receptors were collected from a man aged 18 to 30 who had mild COVID-19 (a few samples of this study predate the infection). The sample titles of this study are shuffled in the database, so cell type and time point are left out; the donor was told from shared clones.

This clonotype was seen at least ten times. The rearrangement uses TRBV7-2 and TRBJ1-2; D possibly corresponds to TRBD1 (5 bases). CDR3 length: 15 residues. The V end was cut by 7 bases, the J end by 4 bases, with 19 bases between. The germline V gene encodes CDR1 SGHTA and CDR2 FQGNSA. The CDR3 region has the DNA TGTGCCAGCACCCCTCCCACGACAGCCGTCTATGGCTACACCTTC. It specifies CASTPPTTAVYGYTF.

This clonotype was seen only a few times. The rearrangement joins TRBV7-2 to TRBJ2-5; D gene unclear. The CDR3 has 13 amino acids. The V and J ends lost 5 bases and 1 base respectively, with 8 bases between them. Looked up from germline, CDR1 is SGHTA and CDR2 is FQGNSA. CDR3: CASSLLIQETQYF. CDR3 nucleotide sequence: TGTGCCAGCAGCCTACTGATCCAAGAGACCCAGTACTTC.

This clonotype was detected only a few times. The chain links TRBV18 to TRBJ2-1; TRBD2 aligns across 11 bases. This CDR3 comprises 16 residues. Germline CDR1 is KGHSH and CDR2 is LQKENI. After removal of 3 bases from V and 3 bases from J, the junction contained 4 bases not matched to a gene. In DNA, the CDR3 is TGTGCCAGCTCACCCTTAGCGGGGGGGAACTACAATGAGCAGTTCTTC. Protein sequence: CASSPLAGGNYNEQFF.

V gene TRBV6-7 combines with J gene TRBJ2-7; 9 bases are a match to TRBD2. TRBV6-7 is flagged as an ORF with uncertain function. J lost 9 bases, V lost 0 bases, and 12 bases had no gene match. CDR3 length: 16 residues. CDR3 nucleotide sequence: TGTGCCAGCAGTTACTCGAAGGCGGGGGGGCCGTTGGCGCAGTACGTC. Amino acids: CASSYSKAGGPLAQYV.

V usage is TRBV7-9 and J usage is TRBJ2-1; 7 nucleotides line up with TRBD2. CDR3 length equals 16 residues. The V gene's germline CDR1 is SEHNR and CDR2 FQNEAQ (reference sequence). J gave up 0 bases and V 5 bases, and 7 bases lay outside the gene matches. The CDR3: CASSKTLADSYNEQFF. CDR3 DNA: TGTGCCAGCAGCAAAACGCTAGCGGACTCCTACAATGAGCAGTTCTTC.

This clonotype has more than one count but fewer than ten. The chain employs TRBV4-3 and TRBJ1-1, with a weak D call TRBD1 (6 bases). CDR1 and CDR2 from the germline V gene are LGHNA and YSLEER. The V gene lost 0 bases and the J gene lost 4 bases, with 18 bases spanning the gap. The CDR3 is 17 amino acids. The CDR3 bases are TGCGCCAGCAGCCAAGAACATCTGGCTTCCAGGGGCACTGAAGCTTTCTTT. Its translation is CASSQEHLASRGTEAFF.

The chain combines TRBV7-2 with TRBJ2-2; D is possibly TRBD2 (6 bases). Germline loops: CDR1 SGHTA, CDR2 FQGNSA. CDR3 length: 14 residues. Trimming left V 4 bases short and J 5 bases short, with 11 bases between. CDR3 region: CASSSASVTGELFF. The DNA of the CDR3 is TGTGCCAGCAGCTCCGCTAGCGTAACCGGGGAGCTGTTTTTT.

The CDR3 region has the DNA TGTGCCAGCAGCTTGAGGCCACAAGAGACCCAGTACTTC. Its translation is CASSLRPQETQYF. V usage is TRBV11-2 and J usage is TRBJ2-5; the D is unclear. Trimming pared 3 bases from V and 2 bases from J, leaving 7 bases between. The CDR3 runs 13 residues. Germline assignment: CDR1 SGHAT and CDR2 FQNNGV. Based on the CDR3 plus reference TRBV11-2 and TRBJ2-5, the full variable domain is EAGVAQSPRYKIIEKRQSVAFWCNPISGHATLYWYQQILGQGPKLLIQFQNNGVVDDSQLPKDRFSAERLKGVDSTLKIQPAKLEDSAVYLCASSLRPQETQYFGPGTRLLVL.

The table lists this clonotype with a few counts. V gene TRBV5-1 combines with J gene TRBJ2-3, with no clear D. The CDR3 runs 13 residues. Germline V gene lookup returns CDR1 SGHRS and CDR2 YFSETQ. V gave up 2 bases and J gave up 6 bases, with 10 bases separating them. The CDR3 is CASSLDYGDTQYF. For the CDR3, the DNA is TGCGCCAGCAGCTTAGATTATGGGGATACGCAGTATTTT. The whole variable domain, filled in from reference TRBV5-1 and TRBJ2-3, reads KAGVTQTPRYLIKTRGQQVTLSCSPISGHRSVSWYQQTPGQGLQFLFEYFSETQRNKGNFPGRFSGRQFSNSRSEMNVSTLELGDSALYLCASSLDYGDTQYFGPGTRLTVL.

This clonotype was seen more than once but under ten times. J is TRBJ1-2 and V is TRBV6-8; the match to TRBD1 covers 9 bases. This CDR3 contains 11 residues. Germline-derived CDR1 and CDR2 are MNHGY and SAAAGT. J was trimmed by 14 bases and V by 9 bases; bases with no gene match: 10. The CDR3: CASRTGGAGTF. Written as DNA, the CDR3 is TGTGCCAGTCGAACAGGGGGCGCCGGGACCTTC.